These 19 T cell receptor beta chains were all obtained from the same sample, sequenced in a study of beta chain features in type 1 diabetes. Expressed TCRB transcripts were sequenced because the entire RNA isolate underwent reverse transcription. TCRdb keeps only in-frame clones here, not all; method: immunoSEQ multiplex PCR. The sample contains about 150,000 clones, about 10% of which appear only once. Sequencing was done on a sample of naive CD4+ T cells from blood. These receptors were taken from a man aged 18 to 30 in good health.

This clone was picked up a small number of times. This chain joins TRBV15 and TRBJ1-6; D remains ambiguous. V was trimmed by 6 bases and J by 7 bases, leaving 10 bases between them. The CDR3 totals 13 residues. Germline V gene data show CDR1 as LNHNV and CDR2 as YYDKDF (reference sequence). CDR3 loop: CATRARENSPLHF. The CDR3 bases are TGTGCCACCAGGGCACGGGAAAATTCACCCCTCCACTTT.

This clone has only a few counts. The rearrangement joins TRBV12-5 to TRBJ1-4; TRBD1 matches 7 bases. The CDR3 runs to 20 residues. Trimming took 6 bases from V and 7 from J; bases not matched to a gene: 26. Germline CDR1 is LGHNT and CDR2 is FRNRAP. The CDR3 loop reads CASGYKQGPSLENPIEKLFF. CDR3 sequence (DNA): TGTGCTAGTGGATATAAACAGGGGCCCTCCCTTGAGAACCCCATTGAAAAACTGTTTTTT.

The chain links TRBV4-1 to TRBJ2-5; 9 nucleotides agree with TRBD2. With V trimmed by 3 bases and J by 0 bases, 11 bases remained unmatched. Germline V lookup: CDR1 MGHRA, CDR2 YSYEKL. This CDR3 has 18 amino acids. The CDR3 DNA reads TGCGCCAGCAGCCAGGCAATGAGCGGGGGGCCAAACCAAGAGACCCAGTACTTC. Protein product: CASSQAMSGGPNQETQYF.

This clone was counted ten times or more. The chain joins TRBV23-1 to TRBJ2-7; possibly TRBD1 for D (5 bases). TRBV23-1 is designated an ORF whose function remains uncertain. Trimming left V 4 bases short and J 0 bases short, with 16 bases between. The CDR3 consists of 16 residues. CDR3 sequence reads: CASSPGHPRSSYEQYF. The DNA of the CDR3 is TGCGCCAGCAGTCCAGGACACCCTAGGAGCTCCTACGAGCAGTACTTC.

The chain uses TRBV6-5 and TRBJ1-2; 7 nucleotides agree with TRBD1. The CDR3 has 15 residues. In germline, CDR1 is MNHEY, CDR2 SVGAGI. The J segment lost 4 bases and the V segment lost 5 bases, leaving 10 bases of the junction unmatched. CDR3 nucleotides: TGTGCCAGCAGTCGACAGGGTGGGGAGACCTATGGCTACACCTTC. Translating it yields CASSRQGGETYGYTF.

The rearrangement links TRBV6-4 to TRBJ2-1; the D gene is possibly TRBD1 (6 bases). Per the germline V gene, CDR1 is MRHNA and CDR2 is SNTAGT. Trimming took off 2 bases at V and 5 bases at J, with 13 bases between the two ends. The length of the CDR3 is 15 residues. DNA for the CDR3: TGTGCCAGCAGTGACAGTGGGGGCCCTAACAATGAGCAGTTCTTC. Its protein product is CASSDSGGPNNEQFF.

The chain employs TRBV7-8 and TRBJ2-2, with 7 bases aligning to TRBD1. Losses at the gene ends were 3 bases for V and 4 bases for J; bases not matched to a gene: 8. The V gene's germline CDR1 is SGHVS and CDR2 FQNEAQ. The CDR3 is 16 amino acids. For the CDR3, the DNA is TGTGCCAGCAGCTTGCTAGGACAGGCGGGCACCGGGGAGCTGTTTTTT. Translated: CASSLLGQAGTGELFF. Full variable domain (rest looked up from reference TRBV7-8 and TRBJ2-2): GAGVSQSPRYKVAKRGQDVALRCDPISGHVSLFWYQQALGQGPEFLTYFQNEAQLDKSGLPSDRFFAERPEGSVSTLKIQRTQQEDSAVYLCASSLLGQAGTGELFFGEGSRLTVL.

This clone came up a few times. The rearrangement uses TRBV6-5 and TRBJ2-7; 7 nucleotides align to TRBD1. Trimming removed 6 bases from V and 5 bases from J; junction bases left unmatched: 4. Germline CDR1 MNHEY, CDR2 SVGAGI. The CDR3 sequence is 12 residues long. The CDR3 protein is CASRDRDHEQYF. The CDR3 DNA sequence: TGTGCCAGCAGAGACAGGGACCACGAGCAGTACTTC.

V is TRBV4-3 and J is TRBJ1-2; 10 bases are a match to TRBD1. The junction had 6 bases not matched to a gene; V was cut back by 4 bases and J by 4 bases. Germline V gene sequence: CDR1 LGHNA, CDR2 YSLEER. The CDR3 extends over 15 amino acids. CDR3 loop: CASSPDRGLGYGYTF. The CDR3 nucleotides are TGCGCCAGCAGCCCAGACAGGGGGCTGGGCTATGGCTACACCTTC.

This clone has only a few counts. The gene calls are TRBV4-2 and TRBJ2-3; 8 nucleotides match TRBD2. CDR1 LGHNA and CDR2 YNFKEQ come from the germline V gene. Trimming cost V 0 bases and J 1 base; bases outside gene matches: 6. The CDR3 runs 17 residues. CDR3 protein: CASSQDLRRGGTDTQYF. Written as DNA, the CDR3 is TGTGCCAGCAGCCAAGATCTTCGGCGGGGGGGCACAGATACGCAGTATTTT.

The J gene is TRBJ2-3, the V gene TRBV4-1, with D possibly matching TRBD1 (6 bases). V was cut by 5 bases and J by 3 bases, with 15 bases left in between. Germline values: CDR1 MGHRA, CDR2 YSYEKL. The CDR3 has 15 amino acids. This CDR3 reads CASSFQTGNTDTQYF. CDR3 DNA sequence: TGCGCCAGCAGCTTCCAGACAGGTAATACAGATACGCAGTATTTT.

This chain uses TRBV7-6 with TRBJ2-1; 13 bases align to TRBD2. The CDR3 is 17 amino acids. Germline loops: CDR1 SGHVS, CDR2 FNYEAQ. V was pared by 4 bases and J by 0 bases, with 3 bases of the junction left unmatched. Here the CDR3 DNA reads TGTGCCAGCAGCTCGAGGACTAGCGGGGGCTCCTACAATGAGCAGTTCTTC. This sequence encodes CASSSRTSGGSYNEQFF.

This clone appeared a few times. V is TRBV4-3 and J is TRBJ2-7, with 9 nucleotides matching TRBD2. Germline-derived CDR1 and CDR2 are LGHNA and YSLEER. This CDR3 is 15 amino acids long. V shed 1 base, J shed 0 bases, and the junction held 1 base outside the gene matches. CDR3 sequence reads: CASSQASGDSYEQYF. The CDR3 DNA follows: TGCGCCAGCAGCCAAGCTAGCGGGGACTCCTACGAGCAGTACTTC.

Only a few counts were recorded for this clone. In DNA, the CDR3 is TGTGCCAGCAACCCAGGGACTCCGGGGACAGATACGCAGTATTTT. It codes for CASNPGTPGTDTQYF. The V call is TRBV4-2, the J call TRBJ2-3, with D tentatively TRBD2 (6 bases). This CDR3 is 15 amino acids long. V lost 7 bases, J lost 3 bases, and 17 bases lay in between. The V gene's germline CDR1 is LGHNA and CDR2 YNFKEQ.

This chain uses TRBV20-1 with TRBJ2-1; D possibly corresponds to TRBD2 (5 bases). Germline V gene data show CDR1 as DFQATT and CDR2 as SNEGSKA (reference sequence). Between the trimmed V and J ends, which lost 3 bases and 11 bases, there was a span of 11 bases. The CDR3 consists of 11 residues. In DNA, the CDR3 is TGCAGTGCTAGTCGGGCGGGCAAGCAGTTCTTC. Translation: CSASRAGKQFF.

This clone has more than one count but fewer than ten. The chain carries TRBV18 and TRBJ2-7; weak D call: TRBD2 (5 bases). There are 14 residues in the CDR3. The germline V gene encodes CDR1 KGHSH and CDR2 LQKENI. V lost 2 bases and J 0 bases, leaving 8 bases between the germline ends. CDR3 amino acids: CASSPTSGSYEQYF. The CDR3 nucleotides read TGTGCCAGCTCACCAACGAGCGGCTCCTACGAGCAGTACTTC.

J is TRBJ2-6 and V is TRBV27; maybe TRBD2 (7 bases). This CDR3 contains 18 residues. The V gene's germline CDR1 is MNHEY and CDR2 SMNVEV (reference sequence). The V end was cut by 4 bases, the J end by 0 bases, with 16 bases between. The DNA of the CDR3 is TGTGCCAGCAGTTGGGGGGGACACTATCGCTCTGGGGCCAACGTCCTGACTTTC. Translated, it gives CASSWGGHYRSGANVLTF.

This clone was picked up a small number of times. The chain recombines TRBV25-1 with TRBJ2-7; no clear D gene. V was shortened by 3 bases and J by 3 bases, with 9 bases between the two germline ends. Germline V lookup: CDR1 MGHDK, CDR2 SYGVNS. The CDR3 sequence is 13 residues long. The CDR3 region is CASSDFTIYEQYF. The DNA of the CDR3 is TGTGCCAGCAGTGATTTCACTATCTACGAGCAGTACTTC.

This clone showed up just a few times. The chain carries TRBV28 and TRBJ2-7; 10 bases align to TRBD1. CDR1 is MDHEN, CDR2 SYDVKM, per germline. The junction had 4 bases not matched to a gene; V was cut back by 6 bases and J by 5 bases. This CDR3 has 13 amino acids. CDR3 in DNA: TGTGCCAGCAGGAGACAGGGGGCCCACGAGCAGTACTTC. As protein: CASRRQGAHEQYF.